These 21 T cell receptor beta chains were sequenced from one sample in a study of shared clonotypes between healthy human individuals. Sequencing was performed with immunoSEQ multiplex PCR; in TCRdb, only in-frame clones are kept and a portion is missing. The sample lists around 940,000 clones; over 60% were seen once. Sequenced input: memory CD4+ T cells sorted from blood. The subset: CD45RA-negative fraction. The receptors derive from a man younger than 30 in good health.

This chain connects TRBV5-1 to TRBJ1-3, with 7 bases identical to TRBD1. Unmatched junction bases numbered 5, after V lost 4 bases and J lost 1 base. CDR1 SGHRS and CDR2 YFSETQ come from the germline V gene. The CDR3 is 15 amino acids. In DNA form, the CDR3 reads TGCGCCAGCAGCGAAACAGGGGTTTCTGGAAACACCATATATTTT. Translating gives CASSETGVSGNTIYF.

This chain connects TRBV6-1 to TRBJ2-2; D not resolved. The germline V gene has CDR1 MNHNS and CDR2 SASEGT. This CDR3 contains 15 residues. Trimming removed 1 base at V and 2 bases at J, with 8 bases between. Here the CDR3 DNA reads TGTGCCAGCAGTGAAGGACGGGTTAACACCGGGGAGCTGTTTTTT. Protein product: CASSEGRVNTGELFF.

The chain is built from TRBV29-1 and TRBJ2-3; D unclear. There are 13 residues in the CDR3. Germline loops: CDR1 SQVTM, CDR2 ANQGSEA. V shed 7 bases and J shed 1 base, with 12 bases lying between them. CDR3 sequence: CSGRAAGTDTQYF. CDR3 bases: TGCAGCGGAAGAGCAGCCGGCACAGATACGCAGTATTTT.

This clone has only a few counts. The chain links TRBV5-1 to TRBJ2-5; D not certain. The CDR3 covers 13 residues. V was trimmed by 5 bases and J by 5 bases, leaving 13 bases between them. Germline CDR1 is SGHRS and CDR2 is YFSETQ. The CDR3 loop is CASRLSQGETQYF. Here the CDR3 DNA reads TGCGCCAGCAGGCTCAGCCAAGGGGAGACCCAGTACTTC.

The CDR3 region has the DNA TGCGCCAGCCGGGGGACTAGCGGGAGCTCCTACGAGCAGTACTTC. The encoded protein is CASRGTSGSSYEQYF. The chain uses TRBV5-1 and TRBJ2-7; 14 bases match TRBD2. With 7 bases clipped from V and 0 bases from J, the junction kept 3 bases outside the gene matches. The CDR3 contains 15 residues. Looked up from germline, CDR1 is SGHRS and CDR2 is YFSETQ.

As DNA, the CDR3 is TGTGCCAGCAACCGGGTCCAAAGTGAAGCTTTCTTT. It codes for CASNRVQSEAFF. This chain joins TRBV28 and TRBJ1-1; no clear D gene. CDR1 MDHEN and CDR2 SYDVKM come from the germline V gene. The CDR3 loop spans 12 amino acids. V lost 7 bases and J lost 7, with 13 bases in between.

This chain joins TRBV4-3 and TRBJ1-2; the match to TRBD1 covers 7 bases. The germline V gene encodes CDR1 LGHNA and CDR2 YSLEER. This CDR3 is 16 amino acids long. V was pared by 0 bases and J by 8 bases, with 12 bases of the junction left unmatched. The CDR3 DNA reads TGCGCCAGCAGCCAAGAAGCTCAATGGACAGGAGACGGCTACACCTTC. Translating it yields CASSQEAQWTGDGYTF.

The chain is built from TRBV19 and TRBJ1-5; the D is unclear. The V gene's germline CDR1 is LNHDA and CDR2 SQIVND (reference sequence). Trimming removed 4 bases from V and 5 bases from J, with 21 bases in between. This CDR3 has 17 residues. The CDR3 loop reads CASSKVSIGSSDQPQHF. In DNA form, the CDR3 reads TGTGCCAGTAGTAAGGTCTCGATCGGCAGCTCCGATCAGCCCCAGCATTTT.

The CDR3 is CASSLGDRAANYGYTF. The CDR3 DNA reads TGTGCCAGCAGCTTAGGGGACAGGGCGGCCAACTATGGCTACACCTTC. This chain joins TRBV7-9 and TRBJ1-2, with 9 bases that match TRBD1. Germline V gene lookup returns CDR1 SEHNR and CDR2 FQNEAQ (reference sequence). The CDR3 is made up of 16 amino acids. The V gene end was trimmed by 1 base and the J gene end by 2 bases; junction bases not matched to a gene: 5.

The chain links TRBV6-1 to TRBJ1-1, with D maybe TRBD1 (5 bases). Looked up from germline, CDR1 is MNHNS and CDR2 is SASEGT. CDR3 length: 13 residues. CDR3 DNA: TGTGGAGGCAGGGAAGGGGTGAACACTGAAGCTTTCTTT. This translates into CGGREGVNTEAFF.

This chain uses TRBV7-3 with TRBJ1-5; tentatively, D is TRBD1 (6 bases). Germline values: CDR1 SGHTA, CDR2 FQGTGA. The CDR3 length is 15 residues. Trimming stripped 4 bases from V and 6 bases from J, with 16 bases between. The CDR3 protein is CASSSKRGQSQPQHF. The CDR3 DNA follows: TGTGCCAGCAGCTCGAAGCGGGGGCAGAGTCAGCCCCAGCATTTT.

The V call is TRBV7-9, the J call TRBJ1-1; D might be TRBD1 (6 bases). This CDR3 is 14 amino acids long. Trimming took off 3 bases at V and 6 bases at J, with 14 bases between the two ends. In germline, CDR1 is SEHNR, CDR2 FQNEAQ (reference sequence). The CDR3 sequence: CASSLGRTDAEAFF. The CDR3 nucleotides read TGTGCCAGCAGCTTGGGACGGACAGATGCTGAAGCTTTCTTT.

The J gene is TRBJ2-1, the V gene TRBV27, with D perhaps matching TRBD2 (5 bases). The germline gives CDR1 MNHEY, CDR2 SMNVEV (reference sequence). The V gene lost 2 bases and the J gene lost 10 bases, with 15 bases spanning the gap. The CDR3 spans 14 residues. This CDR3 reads CASSLNGWRREQFF. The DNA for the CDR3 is TGTGCCAGCAGTTTAAACGGGTGGCGGAGGGAGCAGTTCTTC.

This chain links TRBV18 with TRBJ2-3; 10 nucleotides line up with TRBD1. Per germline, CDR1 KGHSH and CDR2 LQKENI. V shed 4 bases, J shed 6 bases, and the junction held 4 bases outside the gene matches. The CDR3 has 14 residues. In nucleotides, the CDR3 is TGTGCCAGCTCACGGGACAGGGGACCCGATACGCAGTATTTT. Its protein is CASSRDRGPDTQYF.

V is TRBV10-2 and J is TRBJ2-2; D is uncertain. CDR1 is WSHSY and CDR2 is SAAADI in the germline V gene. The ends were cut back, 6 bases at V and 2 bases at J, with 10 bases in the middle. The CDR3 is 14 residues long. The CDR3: CASSPTRNTGELFF. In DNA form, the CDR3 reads TGCGCCAGCAGCCCGACAAGAAACACCGGGGAGCTGTTTTTT.

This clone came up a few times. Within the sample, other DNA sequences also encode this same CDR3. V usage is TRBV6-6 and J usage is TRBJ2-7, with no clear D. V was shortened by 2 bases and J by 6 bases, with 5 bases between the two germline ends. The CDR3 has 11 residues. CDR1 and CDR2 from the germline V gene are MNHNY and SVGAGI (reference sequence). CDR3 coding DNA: TGTGCCAGCAGTTACAGCCGCGAGCAGTACTTC. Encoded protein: CASSYSREQYF.

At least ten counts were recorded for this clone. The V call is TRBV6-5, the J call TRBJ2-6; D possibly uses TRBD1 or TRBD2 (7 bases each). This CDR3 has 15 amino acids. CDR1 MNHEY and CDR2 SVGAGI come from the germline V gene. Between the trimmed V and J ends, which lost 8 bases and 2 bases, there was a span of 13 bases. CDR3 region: CASGGGGPGANVLTF. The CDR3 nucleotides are TGTGCCAGCGGGGGAGGGGGCCCTGGGGCCAACGTCCTGACTTTC.

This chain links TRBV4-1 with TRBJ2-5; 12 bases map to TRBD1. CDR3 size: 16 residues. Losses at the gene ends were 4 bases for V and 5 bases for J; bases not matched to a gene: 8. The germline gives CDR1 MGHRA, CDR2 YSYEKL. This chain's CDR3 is CASSRDRGLYGETQYF. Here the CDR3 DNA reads TGCGCCAGCAGCCGGGACAGGGGGCTATATGGGGAGACCCAGTACTTC.

The CDR3 DNA reads TGTGCCTGGAGTGAGGGGCAGGGACCGAGTTCACCCCTCCACTTT. Translated: CAWSEGQGPSSPLHF. The V call is TRBV30, the J call TRBJ1-6; possible D gene TRBD1, 5 bases. This CDR3 region has 15 residues. V lost 1 base and J lost 9, with 16 bases in between. The germline CDR1 and CDR2 sequences are GTSNPN and SVGIG (reference sequence). The full variable domain, its missing parts supplied by reference TRBV30 and TRBJ1-6, is SQTIHQWPATLVQPVGSPLSLECTVEGTSNPNLYWYRQAAGRGLQLLFYSVGIGQISSEVPQNLSASRPQDRQFILSSKKLLLSDSGFYLCAWSEGQGPSSPLHFGNGTRLTVT.

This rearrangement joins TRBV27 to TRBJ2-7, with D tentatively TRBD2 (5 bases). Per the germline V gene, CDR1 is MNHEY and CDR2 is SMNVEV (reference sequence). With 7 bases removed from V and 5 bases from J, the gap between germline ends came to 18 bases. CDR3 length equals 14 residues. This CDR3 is CASTPLGRRNEQYF. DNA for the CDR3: TGTGCCAGCACCCCTCTGGGGAGACGGAACGAGCAGTACTTC.

The CDR3 DNA follows: TGTGCCAGCAGTAAGGGGACTAGCGGGAATCTCTGGCAGTTCTTC. Translation: CASSKGTSGNLWQFF. This rearrangement joins TRBV27 to TRBJ2-1, with TRBD2 identical over 13 bases. Trimming took 5 bases from V and 12 from J; bases not matched to a gene: 10. CDR3 size: 15 residues. CDR1 and CDR2 (germline): MNHEY, SMNVEV (reference sequence).